This T cell receptor (beta chain) emerged from a study of STAT5B mutations in CD4+ large granular lymphocyte leukemia. Study-wide context: The CDR3 'QG' motif was associated with a particular HLA allele among healthy donors. Study conclusions and caveats: Patient CD4-sorted repertoires stayed more clonal than healthy ones after leukemic-clone removal.

Sequencing was at survey level. The protocol was immunoSEQ multiplex PCR, while the TCRdb copy is restricted to in-frame clones and leaves out a portion. The repertoire consists of approximately 34,000 clones, with 55% to 80% occurring once and the leading ten covering just under 2%. Comment on this clone: Its antigen is undetermined.

Trimming removed 4 bases at V and 3 bases at J, with 13 bases between. There are 15 residues in the CDR3. Germline V CDR1 and CDR2: SGHTA, FQGNSA. The source material was CD4+ T cells from blood buffy coats. This clonotype was sampled from a human donor in good health. The J gene is TRBJ1-5, the V gene TRBV7-2; D uncertain. CDR3 sequence: CASSSGGGSNQPQHF. The CDR3 DNA sequence: TGTGCCAGCAGCTCCGGTGGTGGGTCCAATCAGCCCCAGCATTTT.